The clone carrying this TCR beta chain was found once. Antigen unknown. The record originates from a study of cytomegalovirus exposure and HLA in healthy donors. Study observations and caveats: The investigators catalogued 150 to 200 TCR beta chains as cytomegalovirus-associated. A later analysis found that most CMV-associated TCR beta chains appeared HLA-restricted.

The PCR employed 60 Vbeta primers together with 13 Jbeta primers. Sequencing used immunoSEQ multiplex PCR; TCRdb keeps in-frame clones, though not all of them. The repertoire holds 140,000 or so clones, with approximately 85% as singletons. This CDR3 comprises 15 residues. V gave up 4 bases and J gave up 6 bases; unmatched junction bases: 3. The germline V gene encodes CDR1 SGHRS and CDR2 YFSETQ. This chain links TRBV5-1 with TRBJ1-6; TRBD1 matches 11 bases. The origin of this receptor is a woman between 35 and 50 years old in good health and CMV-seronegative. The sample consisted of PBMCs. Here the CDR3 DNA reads TGCGCCAGCAGCGGGGGACAGGGGGTTAATTCACCCCTCCACTTT. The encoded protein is CASSGGQGVNSPLHF.